Shown below are 29 T cell receptor beta chains from a single sample sequenced in a study of cytomegalovirus exposure and HLA in healthy donors. The PCR made use of 60 Vbeta and 13 Jbeta primers. Data came from immunoSEQ multiplex PCR; TCRdb stores just in-frame clones and leaves some out. The sample shows 150,000 to 200,000 clones, less than 90% of them seen only once. Sequencing was carried out using PBMCs. The source is a male donor in good health and CMV-seropositive.

The chain recombines TRBV21-1 with TRBJ2-7; the table calls TRBD2, which could not be checked here. TRBV21-1 is recorded as a pseudogene. The CDR3 is 23 residues long. CDR3 DNA: TGTGCCAGCAGCAAAGAGGGAGAGAACTGCGCCTGTATATTTGAATCGGGTTATTACGAGCAGTACTTC. This sequence encodes CASSKEGENCACIFESGYYEQYF.

The chain has TRBV27 and TRBJ2-5; TRBD2 agrees at 11 bases. The junction had 9 bases not matched to a gene; V was cut back by 2 bases and J by 7 bases. This CDR3 has 16 amino acids. CDR1 is MNHEY and CDR2 is SMNVEV in the germline V gene (reference sequence). The CDR3 bases are TGTGCCAGCAGTTTAGATACTAGCGGGAGTATCGGGACCCAGTACTTC. It is translated as CASSLDTSGSIGTQYF.

This chain connects TRBV5-1 to TRBJ2-2; maybe TRBD1 (5 bases). This CDR3 contains 13 residues. The V gene lost 0 bases and the J gene lost 7 bases, with 7 bases spanning the gap. Per germline, CDR1 SGHRS and CDR2 YFSETQ. CDR3 DNA: TGCGCCAGCAGCTTGGAGGGGTTCGGGGAGCTGTTTTTT. Translation gives CASSLEGFGELFF.

The rearrangement uses TRBV9 and TRBJ2-1, with 8 bases fitting TRBD2. The CDR3 is 16 amino acids. In germline, CDR1 is SGDLS, CDR2 YYNGEE. Trimming took 1 base from V and 10 from J; bases not matched to a gene: 13. CDR3 bases: TGTGCCAGCAGCGTAAACGAAGCGGGAGTTTTGGGCGAGCAGTTCTTC. This encodes CASSVNEAGVLGEQFF.

The chain recombines TRBV14 with TRBJ1-1; D may be TRBD1 (5 bases). This CDR3 has 16 amino acids. Per germline, CDR1 SGHDN and CDR2 FVKESK. V lost 3 bases, J lost 3 bases, and 17 bases lay in between. The CDR3 sequence: CASSQAQGVRDTEAFF. CDR3 coding DNA: TGTGCCAGCAGCCAGGCGCAGGGTGTTAGGGACACTGAAGCTTTCTTT.

This clone was detected only a few times. V usage is TRBV19 and J usage is TRBJ2-2, with TRBD2 matching 14 bases. The germline V gene has CDR1 LNHDA and CDR2 SQIVND (reference sequence). J was trimmed by 5 bases and V by 11 bases; bases with no gene match: 4. The CDR3 totals 14 residues. CDR3 DNA: TGTGCCGGGGGACTAGCGGGAGATACCGGGGAGCTGTTTTTT. Translation gives CAGGLAGDTGELFF.

The chain recombines TRBV18 with TRBJ2-1, with 7 bases aligning to TRBD2. The CDR3 sequence is 15 residues long. V gave up 1 base and J gave up 4 bases; unmatched junction bases: 4. Germline V gene sequence: CDR1 KGHSH, CDR2 LQKENI. CDR3 DNA sequence: TGTGCCAGCTCACCACTCAGCGGGACTTACAATGAGCAGTTCTTC. Encoded protein: CASSPLSGTYNEQFF.

In the case of this clone: This sample includes further DNA sequences coding for the same CDR3. The chain combines TRBV27 with TRBJ2-1; 9 bases map to TRBD2. In germline, CDR1 is MNHEY, CDR2 SMNVEV (reference sequence). V was clipped by 5 bases and J by 6 bases; unmatched bases: 2. This CDR3 comprises 13 residues. The CDR3 spells CASSPGLANEQFF. In nucleotides, the CDR3 is TGTGCCAGCAGTCCGGGACTAGCCAATGAGCAGTTCTTC.

V and J are TRBV25-1 and TRBJ2-2; maybe TRBD1 (5 bases). Trimming took off 0 bases at V and 4 bases at J, with 6 bases between the two ends. Per germline, CDR1 MGHDK and CDR2 SYGVNS. The length of the CDR3 is 14 residues. In DNA, the CDR3 is TGTGCCAGCAGTGAATACAGGGCCACCGGGGAGCTGTTTTTT. This codes for CASSEYRATGELFF.

This chain links TRBV29-1 with TRBJ1-1; 8 positions match TRBD1. Germline V gene lookup returns CDR1 SQVTM and CDR2 ANQGSEA. The CDR3 has 12 amino acids. The V and J ends lost 7 bases and 0 bases, in that order; junction bases with no gene match: 1. The DNA of the CDR3 is TGCAGCGCGGACAGGGTGAACACTGAAGCTTTCTTT. As protein: CSADRVNTEAFF.

This chain connects TRBV7-2 to TRBJ1-2; 8 bases are a match to TRBD1. The CDR3 runs 14 residues. V lost 3 bases, J lost 4 bases, and 4 bases stayed unmatched. Germline-derived CDR1 and CDR2 are SGHTA and FQGNSA. CDR3: CASSLGQVIYGYTF. The CDR3 region has the DNA TGTGCCAGCAGCTTGGGACAGGTTATCTATGGCTACACCTTC.

This clone was counted once. This chain joins TRBV30 and TRBJ1-2, with D possibly matching TRBD1 (6 bases). V dropped 1 base and J dropped 2 bases, with 11 bases sitting between them. The CDR3 loop spans 14 amino acids. Germline CDR1 reads GTSNPN; CDR2 reads SVGIG (reference sequence). The CDR3 region is CAWSDLTGNYGYTF. The CDR3 DNA sequence: TGTGCCTGGAGTGACCTTACAGGGAACTATGGCTACACCTTC.

The chain couples TRBV2 to TRBJ2-5, with a weak D call TRBD1 (5 bases). The end of the DNA fits TRBJ2-7 better, so the J call may be wrong. CDR1 is SNHLY, CDR2 FYNNEI, per germline. The CDR3 covers 13 residues. The CDR3, as DNA: TGTGCCAGCAGTGCAGGGTCCTCCTACGAGCAGTACTTC. The encoded protein is CASSAGSSYEQYF.

This clone was seen only a few times. This chain uses TRBV30 with TRBJ1-2; maybe TRBD1 (6 bases). The CDR3 covers 13 residues. Trimming cost V 4 bases and J 6 bases, with 15 bases left between them. Germline V CDR1 and CDR2: GTSNPN, SVGIG (reference sequence). The CDR3 spells CAWKWTAKNGYTF. DNA for the CDR3: TGTGCCTGGAAGTGGACAGCGAAAAATGGCTACACCTTC.

The chain is built from TRBV7-9 and TRBJ2-5, with 7 bases fitting TRBD1. Gene TRBJ2-7 matches the end of the DNA better, so the J call may be wrong. This CDR3 comprises 15 residues. Germline loops: CDR1 SEHNR, CDR2 FQNEAQ (reference sequence). The CDR3 sequence: CASSLARTGEYEQYF. The CDR3 DNA sequence: TGTGCCAGCAGCTTAGCAAGGACAGGCGAATACGAGCAGTACTTC.

Turning to this clone: The sample holds other DNA sequences that translate to the same CDR3. The V gene is TRBV7-9, the J gene TRBJ2-3, with a tentative D call TRBD2 (5 bases). The ends were cut back, 8 bases at V and 3 bases at J, with 12 bases in the middle. This CDR3 contains 13 residues. CDR1 is SEHNR, CDR2 FQNEAQ, per germline (reference sequence). CDR3 nucleotides: TGTGCCAGCTCCCTTACGGGGACAGATACGCAGTATTTT. Encoded protein: CASSLTGTDTQYF.

The CDR3 DNA is TGCGCCAGCAGCCGCGGGACTAGCGGAGTTAGACTGGGGTACGAGCAGTACTTC. This sequence encodes CASSRGTSGVRLGYEQYF. V gene TRBV5-1 combines with J gene TRBJ2-5; 11 bases line up with TRBD2. Judging by the DNA end, TRBJ2-7 fits better; the J call may be wrong. Germline loops: CDR1 SGHRS, CDR2 YFSETQ. This CDR3 contains 18 residues.

This rearrangement joins TRBV9 to TRBJ1-5, with a weak D call TRBD1 (6 bases). The germline CDR1 and CDR2 sequences are SGDLS and YYNGEE. The CDR3 runs to 15 residues. V lost 4 bases and J lost 1, with 12 bases in between. CDR3 loop: CASSRQGKSNQPQHF. CDR3 bases: TGTGCCAGCAGCCGTCAGGGGAAAAGCAATCAGCCCCAGCATTTT.

The rearrangement joins TRBV25-1 to TRBJ2-3; 13 nucleotides line up with TRBD2. J lost 2 bases, V lost 8 bases, and 13 bases had no gene match. Per germline, CDR1 MGHDK and CDR2 SYGVNS. This CDR3 is built from 18 residues. Written as DNA, the CDR3 is TGTGCCAGCTTTGGACTAGCGGGAGACGCGGGGTTCACAGATACGCAGTATTTT. Protein sequence: CASFGLAGDAGFTDTQYF. The variable domain in full, with the rest retrieved from reference TRBV25-1 and TRBJ2-3, is EADIYQTPRYLVIGTGKKITLECSQTMGHDKMYWYQQDPGMELHLIHYSYGVNSTEKGDLSSESTVSRIRTEHFPLTLESARPSHTSQYLCASFGLAGDAGFTDTQYFGPGTRLTVL.

This clone has more than one count but fewer than ten. An end of the junction differs from the germline gene, which may be a read error. The V call is TRBV7-9, the J call TRBJ1-2, with no clear D. CDR1 and CDR2 (germline): SEHNR, FQNEAQ (reference sequence). The CDR3 has 12 amino acids. The CDR3: CSSSLVDYGYTF. The CDR3 nucleotides read TGTTCCAGCAGCTTAGTAGACTATGGCTACACCTTC.

The gene calls are TRBV19 and TRBJ1-2; no definite D call. The V gene's germline CDR1 is LNHDA and CDR2 SQIVND (reference sequence). V lost 3 bases and J 2 bases, leaving 7 bases between the germline ends. This CDR3 comprises 13 residues. The CDR3, as DNA: TGTGCCAGTAGTATCCCCGGGAACTATGGCTACACCTTC. This sequence encodes CASSIPGNYGYTF.

The V and J genes are TRBV19 and TRBJ1-5, with D perhaps TRBD1 (6 bases). Germline lookup yields CDR1 LNHDA and CDR2 SQIVND (reference sequence). This CDR3 region has 16 residues. Deletions cut 4 bases from V and 3 bases from J, with 16 bases between. CDR3 DNA sequence: TGTGCCAGTAGTAGGGGGACACCTGACCCCAATCAGCCCCAGCATTTT. This encodes CASSRGTPDPNQPQHF.

This clone was seen more than once but under ten times. CDR3 bases: TGTGCCAGCAGCTTAGCGGCAGGCCTAGGAAACACCATATATTTT. The encoded protein is CASSLAAGLGNTIYF. The chain employs TRBV7-9 and TRBJ1-3; no firm D call. V was pared by 0 bases and J by 4 bases, with 10 bases between. Germline CDR1 SEHNR, CDR2 FQNEAQ (reference sequence). This CDR3 is built from 15 residues.

The chain has TRBV7-9 and TRBJ1-4, with TRBD1 as a possible D gene (6 bases). CDR3 length equals 16 residues. The V gene lost 0 bases and the J gene lost 0 bases, with 8 bases spanning the gap. Germline loops: CDR1 SEHNR, CDR2 FQNEAQ (reference sequence). The DNA for the CDR3 is TGTGCCAGCAGCTTAGCCGGACAGACAACTAATGAAAAACTGTTTTTT. It yields the protein CASSLAGQTTNEKLFF.

This rearrangement joins TRBV27 to TRBJ2-1; D is undetermined. The CDR3 consists of 11 residues. The germline CDR1 and CDR2 sequences are MNHEY and SMNVEV (reference sequence). Trimming shortened V by 3 bases and J by 9 bases, and 6 bases separated the two germline ends. CDR3 region: CASSFRFEQFF. The CDR3 nucleotides are TGTGCCAGCAGTTTCAGGTTTGAGCAGTTCTTC.

This chain uses TRBV28 with TRBJ2-6, with D tentatively TRBD2 (6 bases). The V end lost 6 bases, the J end lost 11 bases, and 17 bases lay between the germline ends. CDR3 length: 14 amino acids. CDR1 and CDR2 (germline): MDHEN, SYDVKM. In DNA form, the CDR3 reads TGTGCCAGCAGGAGTGGAGGGACCGGGCACGTCCTGACTTTC. The encoded protein is CASRSGGTGHVLTF. Full variable domain (missing parts from reference TRBV28 and TRBJ2-6): DVKVTQSSRYLVKRTGEKVFLECVQDMDHENMFWYRQDPGLGLRLIYFSYDVKMKEKGDIPEGYSVSREKKERFSLILESASTNQTSMYLCASRSGGTGHVLTFGAGSRLTVL.

The CDR3 DNA follows: TGTGCCAGCTCACCACCTTCAGGGTACACTGAAGCTTTCTTT. This codes for CASSPPSGYTEAFF. The rearrangement uses TRBV18 and TRBJ1-1; perhaps TRBD1 as D (5 bases). V shed 0 bases and J shed 3 bases, with 8 bases lying between them. Germline CDR1 reads KGHSH; CDR2 reads LQKENI. This CDR3 is built from 14 residues.

This rearrangement joins TRBV11-3 to TRBJ2-2; 7 bases match TRBD1. The CDR3 has 16 residues. The junction had 11 bases not matched to a gene; V was cut back by 8 bases and J by 2 bases. Germline V gene lookup returns CDR1 SGHNT and CDR2 YENEEA. The CDR3 region has the DNA TGTGCCAGCGCCGACCGAGGACAGGTTAACACCGGGGAGCTGTTTTTT. This encodes CASADRGQVNTGELFF.

This clone was seen a handful of times. The chain recombines TRBV25-1 with TRBJ2-5, with D possibly TRBD2 on 7 matching bases. Germline loops: CDR1 MGHDK, CDR2 SYGVNS. This CDR3 is built from 14 residues. Trimming cost V 5 bases and J 7 bases, with 17 bases left between them. The CDR3 DNA reads as TGTGCCAGCAGTCAGCCCGGGGGGCAGGGGACCCAGTACTTC. This sequence encodes CASSQPGGQGTQYF.